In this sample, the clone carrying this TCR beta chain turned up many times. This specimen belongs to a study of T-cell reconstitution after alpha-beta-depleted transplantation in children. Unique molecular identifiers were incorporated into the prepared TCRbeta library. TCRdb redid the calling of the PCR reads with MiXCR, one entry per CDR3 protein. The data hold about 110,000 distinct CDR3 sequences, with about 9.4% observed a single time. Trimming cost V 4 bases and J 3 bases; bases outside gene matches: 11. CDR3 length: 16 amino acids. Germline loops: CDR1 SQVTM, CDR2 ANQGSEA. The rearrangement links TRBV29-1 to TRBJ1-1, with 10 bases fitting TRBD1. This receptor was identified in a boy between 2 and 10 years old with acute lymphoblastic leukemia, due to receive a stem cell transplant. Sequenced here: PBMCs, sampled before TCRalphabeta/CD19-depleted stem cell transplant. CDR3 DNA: TGCAGCGTTGCGGGGGACAGGGGAAGCGGGGACACTGAAGCTTTCTTT. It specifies CSVAGDRGSGDTEAFF.